These 15 T cell receptor beta chains came from one sample sequenced in a study of CD4 and CD8 cells across lung adenocarcinoma regions. Each CDR3 protein gets one entry after TCRdb re-called the PCR reads with MiXCR. Of about 16,000 distinct CDR3 sequences listed, around 55% were seen once; the top ten hold 30% to 35%. Sequences were obtained from CD8+ T cells from the center of a lung tumor. These receptors were taken from a female donor with lung adenocarcinoma. The CD4 and CD8 labels of this study may be unreliable.

A single count supports this clonotype. At one end the junction does not follow the germline gene, possibly because of a read error. The chain joins TRBV6-1 to TRBJ2-4; tentatively, D is TRBD2 (6 bases). This CDR3 contains 15 residues. Germline CDR1 is MNHNS and CDR2 is SASEGT. CDR3 sequence (DNA): TGTGGCAGCAGGTCGGGGCTTAGCGGCGGAAATACGCAGTACTTT. Amino acid sequence: CGSRSGLSGGNTQYF.

This clonotype is categorized as medium-sized. The V and J genes are TRBV27 and TRBJ1-1; D is ambiguous. V lost 6 bases and J 5 bases, leaving 19 bases between the germline ends. This CDR3 spans 15 amino acids. Germline CDR1 and CDR2: MNHEY and SMNVEV (reference sequence). The CDR3 DNA is TGTGCCAGCAGACCTGGTCGGGCAGAGGAGACTGAAGCTTTCTTT. It specifies CASRPGRAEETEAFF.

This clonotype has more than one count but fewer than ten. The genes are TRBV6-1 and TRBJ1-2, with D possibly being TRBD1 (6 bases). This CDR3 comprises 13 residues. Germline CDR1 reads MNHNS; CDR2 reads SASEGT. The V gene lost 6 bases and the J gene lost 4 bases, with 12 bases spanning the gap. CDR3 DNA: TGTGCCAGCAGCACGGGGGCCGCCTATGGCTACACCTTC. Translating gives CASSTGAAYGYTF.

A single count supports this clonotype. Germline and junction disagree at one end, which may indicate a read error. V gene TRBV6-1 combines with J gene TRBJ2-3; 7 bases fit TRBD2. Per the germline V gene, CDR1 is MNHNS and CDR2 is SASEGT. This CDR3 is built from 14 residues. The CDR3 coding sequence is TGTGGCAGCCGGGGGATGGGAGGGAAAGACACGCAGTATTTT. Translated, it gives CGSRGMGGKDTQYF.

This sequence joins TRBV6-1 and TRBJ1-1; D unresolved. Germline loops: CDR1 MNHNS, CDR2 SASEGT. V lost 2 bases and J 1 base, leaving 8 bases between the germline ends. CDR3 length: 14 residues. Here the CDR3 DNA reads TGTGCCAGCAGTGAATACACTAAGAACACTGAAGCTTTCTTT. Translated, it gives CASSEYTKNTEAFF.

This clonotype was found many times. J is TRBJ1-2 and V is TRBV6-1, with D perhaps TRBD1 (5 bases). There are 11 residues in the CDR3. CDR1 and CDR2 from the germline V gene are MNHNS and SASEGT. Trimming left V 7 bases short and J 4 bases short, with 7 bases between. CDR3 region: CASTDTYGYTF. The CDR3 nucleotides read TGTGCCAGCACGGACACCTATGGCTACACCTTC.

In regard to this clonotype: One end of the junction does not line up with germline, which may come from a read error. The chain carries TRBV7-2 and TRBJ2-5; TRBD2 aligns across 7 bases. There are 16 residues in the CDR3. The germline V gene has CDR1 SGHTA and CDR2 FQGNSA. The CDR3 sequence is CASSPGGRRDPETQYF. CDR3 DNA sequence: TGTGCCAGCAGCCCGGGAGGACGAAGAGACCCAGAGACCCAGTACTTT.

For this clonotype: Germline and junction disagree at one end, which may indicate a read error. The rearrangement links TRBV6-1 to TRBJ2-5; D remains unclear. This CDR3 region has 14 residues. Germline CDR1 and CDR2: MNHNS and SASEGT. The CDR3 nucleotides are TGTGCCAGCAGACGTCCTGGTCGCTACAATGAGACGTTCTTC. It yields the protein CASRRPGRYNETFF.

In the case of this clonotype: At one end the junction does not follow the germline gene, possibly because of a read error. This chain uses TRBV12-3 or TRBV12-4 with TRBJ2-3, with D tentatively TRBD2 (5 bases). CDR3 size: 16 residues. CDR3 in DNA: TGTGCCAGCAGTTTACCCGGGGAGAGGGTGAAAAATACTCAGTATTTC. Translated: CASSLPGERVKNTQYF.

Only one count was recorded for this clonotype. This chain's CDR3 is CASSQGDAGLGAKDTQYF. The DNA for the CDR3 is TGCGCCAGCAGCCAAGGAGACGCGGGGCTGGGAGCCAAAGACACGCAGTACTTC. V usage is TRBV4-1 and J usage is TRBJ2-4; a weak D match, TRBD2 (6 bases). CDR3 length: 18 residues. Trimming took 1 base from V and 13 from J, leaving 29 bases between them. Germline CDR1 MGHRA, CDR2 YSYEKL.

The gene calls are TRBV11-2 and TRBJ2-5; TRBD1 is a possible D gene (5 bases). CDR1 and CDR2 (germline): SGHAT, FQNNGV. Trimming removed 3 bases from V and 3 bases from J, with 8 bases in between. The CDR3 covers 13 residues. CDR3 DNA sequence: TGTGCCAGCAGCTTCAAAGGGGAAGAGACCCAGTACTTC. Its protein is CASSFKGEETQYF.

J is TRBJ2-1 and V is TRBV6-1; D uncertain. CDR3 size: 14 residues. Germline V gene lookup returns CDR1 MNHNS and CDR2 SASEGT. V was cut by 0 bases and J by 7 bases, with 10 bases left in between. CDR3 nucleotides: TGTGCCAGCAGTGAAGCCGGCGGCCAGAATGAGCAGTTCTTC. Translating it yields CASSEAGGQNEQFF.

The CDR3: CASRGPGGRVTDTQYF. As DNA, the CDR3 is TGTGCCAGCAGGGGCCCTGGGGGGCGGGTCACAGATACGCAGTATTTT. The chain links TRBV6-1 to TRBJ2-3, with D perhaps being TRBD1 or TRBD2 (6 bases each). The CDR3 has 16 residues. Looked up from germline, CDR1 is MNHNS and CDR2 is SASEGT. Trimming stripped 6 bases from V and 2 bases from J, with 18 bases between.

In its sample, this clonotype was seen a few times. The genes are TRBV6-5 and TRBJ2-5, with a tentative D call TRBD2 (7 bases). The DNA matches TRBJ2-7 better at its end, which makes the J call doubtful. The CDR3 has 12 residues. From germline, CDR1 is MNHEY and CDR2 SVGAGI. CDR3: CASGRGYGEQYF. CDR3 DNA sequence: TGTGCCAGCGGGAGGGGGTATGGCGAGCAGTACTTC.

This sequence joins TRBV6-1 and TRBJ2-3; D unclear. With 4 bases removed from V and 8 bases from J, the gap between germline ends came to 10 bases. This CDR3 spans 12 amino acids. Germline loops: CDR1 MNHNS, CDR2 SASEGT. This CDR3 reads CASSAIKGTQYF. Written as DNA, the CDR3 is TGTGCCAGCAGTGCAATCAAAGGTACGCAGTATTTT.